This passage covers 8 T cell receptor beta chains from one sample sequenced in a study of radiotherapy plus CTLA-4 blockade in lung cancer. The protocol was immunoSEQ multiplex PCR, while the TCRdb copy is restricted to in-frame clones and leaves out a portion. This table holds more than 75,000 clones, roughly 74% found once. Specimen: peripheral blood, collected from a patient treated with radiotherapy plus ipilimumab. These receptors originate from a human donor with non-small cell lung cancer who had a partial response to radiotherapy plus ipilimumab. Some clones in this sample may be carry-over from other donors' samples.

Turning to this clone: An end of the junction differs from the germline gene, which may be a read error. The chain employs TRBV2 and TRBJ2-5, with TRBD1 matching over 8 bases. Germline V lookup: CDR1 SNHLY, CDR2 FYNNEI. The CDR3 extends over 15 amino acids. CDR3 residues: CASREDRGRVETQYF. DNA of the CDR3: TGTGCCAGCAGAGAAGACAGGGGCAGGGTGGAGACCCAGTACTTC. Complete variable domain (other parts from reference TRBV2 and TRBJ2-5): EPEVTQTPSHQVTQMGQEVILRCVPISNHLYFYWYRQILGQKVEFLVSFYNNEISEKSEIFDDQFSVERPDGSNFTLKIRSTKLEDSAMYFCASREDRGRVETQYFGPGTRLLVL.

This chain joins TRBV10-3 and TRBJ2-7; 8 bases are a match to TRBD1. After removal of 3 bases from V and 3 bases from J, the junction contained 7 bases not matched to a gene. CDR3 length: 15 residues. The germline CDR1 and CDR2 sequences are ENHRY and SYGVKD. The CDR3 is CAISEYWDRNYEQYF. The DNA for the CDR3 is TGTGCCATCAGTGAATACTGGGACAGGAACTACGAGCAGTACTTC.

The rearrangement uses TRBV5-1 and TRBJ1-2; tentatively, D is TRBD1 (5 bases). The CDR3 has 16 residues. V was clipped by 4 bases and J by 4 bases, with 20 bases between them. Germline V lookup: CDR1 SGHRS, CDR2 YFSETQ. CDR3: CASSAARGGTAYGYTF. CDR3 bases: TGCGCCAGCAGCGCTGCCCGGGGGGGTACAGCCTATGGCTACACCTTC.

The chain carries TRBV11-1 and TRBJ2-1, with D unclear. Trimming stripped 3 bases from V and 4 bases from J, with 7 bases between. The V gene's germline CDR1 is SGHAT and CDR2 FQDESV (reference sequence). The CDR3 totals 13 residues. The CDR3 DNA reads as TGTGCCAGCAGCTTTTCCCGTTACAATGAGCAGTTCTTC. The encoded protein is CASSFSRYNEQFF. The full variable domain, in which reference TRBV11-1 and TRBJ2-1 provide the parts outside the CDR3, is EAEVAQSPRYKITEKSQAVAFWCDPISGHATLYWYRQILGQGPELLVQFQDESVVDDSQLPKDRFSAERLKGVDSTLKIQPAELGDSAMYLCASSFSRYNEQFFGPGTRLTVL.

This CDR3 reads CASSRGTDNEKLFF. CDR3 bases: TGCGCCAGCAGCCGGGGGACAGATAATGAAAAACTGTTTTTT. This chain uses TRBV5-1 with TRBJ1-4; 7 nucleotides match TRBD1. Germline trimming cut 4 bases from V and 4 bases from J; bases unmatched to any gene: 4. The germline V gene encodes CDR1 SGHRS and CDR2 YFSETQ. This CDR3 contains 14 residues.

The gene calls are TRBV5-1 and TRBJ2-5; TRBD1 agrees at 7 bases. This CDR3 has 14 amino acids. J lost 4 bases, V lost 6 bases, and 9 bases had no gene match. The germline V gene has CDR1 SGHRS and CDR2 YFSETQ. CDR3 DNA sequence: TGCGCCAGCACCTCAGTGCCAGGGGGAGAGACCCAGTACTTC. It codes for CASTSVPGGETQYF.

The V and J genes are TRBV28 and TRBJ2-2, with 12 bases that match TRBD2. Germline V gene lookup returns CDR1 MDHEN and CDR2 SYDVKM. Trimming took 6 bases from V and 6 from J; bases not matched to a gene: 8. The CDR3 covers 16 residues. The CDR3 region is CASRPTSGGPPGELFF. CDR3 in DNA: TGTGCCAGCAGACCCACTAGCGGGGGGCCCCCCGGGGAGCTGTTTTTT.

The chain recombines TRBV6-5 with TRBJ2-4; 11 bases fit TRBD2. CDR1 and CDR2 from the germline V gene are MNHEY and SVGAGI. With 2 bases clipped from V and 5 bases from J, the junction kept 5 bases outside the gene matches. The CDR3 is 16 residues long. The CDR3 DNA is TGTGCCAGCAGTTACGGGGCTAGCGGGGGGCAAAACATTCAGTACTTC. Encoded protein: CASSYGASGGQNIQYF.